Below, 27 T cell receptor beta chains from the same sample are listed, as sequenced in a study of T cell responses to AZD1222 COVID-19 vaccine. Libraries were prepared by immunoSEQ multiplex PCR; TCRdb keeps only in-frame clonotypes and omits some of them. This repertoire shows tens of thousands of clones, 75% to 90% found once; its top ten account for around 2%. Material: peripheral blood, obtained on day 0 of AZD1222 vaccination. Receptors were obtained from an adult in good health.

The CDR3 here is CASSSGDSYEQYF. CDR3 coding DNA: TGCGCCAGCAGCTCTGGGGACAGCTACGAGCAGTACTTC. The chain uses TRBV5-1 and TRBJ2-7, with 7 bases identical to TRBD1. The CDR3 runs to 13 residues. Germline CDR1 reads SGHRS; CDR2 reads YFSETQ. V lost 3 bases to trimming and J lost 3 bases; unmatched junction nucleotides: 3. Based on the CDR3 plus reference TRBV5-1 and TRBJ2-7, the full variable domain is KAGVTQTPRYLIKTRGQQVTLSCSPISGHRSVSWYQQTPGQGLQFLFEYFSETQRNKGNFPGRFSGRQFSNSRSEMNVSTLELGDSALYLCASSSGDSYEQYFGPGTRLTVT.

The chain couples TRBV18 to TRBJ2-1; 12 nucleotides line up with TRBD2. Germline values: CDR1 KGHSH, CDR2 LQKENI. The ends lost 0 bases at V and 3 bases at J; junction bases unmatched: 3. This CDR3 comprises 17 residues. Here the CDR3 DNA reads TGTGCCAGCTCACCACCGTCGACTAGCGGGGGCTACAATGAGCAGTTCTTC. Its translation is CASSPPSTSGGYNEQFF.

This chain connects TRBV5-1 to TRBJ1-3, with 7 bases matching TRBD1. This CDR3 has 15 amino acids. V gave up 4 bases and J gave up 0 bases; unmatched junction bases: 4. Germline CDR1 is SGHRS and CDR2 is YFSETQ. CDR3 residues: CASSTDRVSGNTIYF. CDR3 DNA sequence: TGCGCCAGCAGCACCGACAGGGTCTCTGGAAACACCATATATTTT.

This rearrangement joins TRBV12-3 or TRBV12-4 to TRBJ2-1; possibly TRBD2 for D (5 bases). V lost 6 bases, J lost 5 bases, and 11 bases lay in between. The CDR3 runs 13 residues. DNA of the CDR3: TGTGCCAGCAGGCTTAGCGCCAACAATGAGCAGTTCTTC. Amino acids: CASRLSANNEQFF.

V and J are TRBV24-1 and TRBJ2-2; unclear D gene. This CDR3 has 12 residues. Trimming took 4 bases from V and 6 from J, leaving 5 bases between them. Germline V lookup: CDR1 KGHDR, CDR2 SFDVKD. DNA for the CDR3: TGTGCCACCAGTGAATCCCCCGGGGAGCTGTTTTTT. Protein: CATSESPGELFF.

CDR3 sequence (DNA): TGTGCCAGCAGCTTGAGCTCTATTTCGGATACGCAGTATTTT. Its translation: CASSLSSISDTQYF. V gene TRBV11-2 combines with J gene TRBJ2-3; D is unclear. Trimming stripped 3 bases from V and 6 bases from J, with 13 bases between. CDR1 is SGHAT, CDR2 FQNNGV, per germline. The CDR3 runs to 14 residues.

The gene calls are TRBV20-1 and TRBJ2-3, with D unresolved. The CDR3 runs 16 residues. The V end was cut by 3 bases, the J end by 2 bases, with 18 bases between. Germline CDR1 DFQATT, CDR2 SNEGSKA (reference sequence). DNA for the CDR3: TGCAGTGCTAGTAGACCCACCCTTCACATCACAGATACGCAGTATTTT. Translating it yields CSASRPTLHITDTQYF.

The CDR3 is CASSQEGTYEQYF. CDR3 DNA: TGTGCCAGCAGCCAAGAAGGGACGTACGAGCAGTACTTC. V and J are TRBV3-1 (or the pseudogene TRBV3-2) and TRBJ2-7; tentatively, D is TRBD1 or TRBD2 (5 bases each). The germline V gene encodes CDR1 LGHDT and CDR2 YNNKEL (reference sequence). The CDR3 is made up of 13 amino acids. Trimming pared 0 bases from V and 4 bases from J, leaving 7 bases between.

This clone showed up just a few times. This chain's CDR3 is CATSRGTGDNSPLHF. CDR3 nucleotide sequence: TGTGCCACCAGCAGAGGGACAGGGGATAATTCACCCCTCCACTTT. This rearrangement joins TRBV15 to TRBJ1-6, with 9 bases aligning to TRBD1. The germline V gene encodes CDR1 LNHNV and CDR2 YYDKDF (reference sequence). The CDR3 extends over 15 amino acids. V was pared by 1 base and J by 5 bases, with 0 bases of the junction left unmatched.

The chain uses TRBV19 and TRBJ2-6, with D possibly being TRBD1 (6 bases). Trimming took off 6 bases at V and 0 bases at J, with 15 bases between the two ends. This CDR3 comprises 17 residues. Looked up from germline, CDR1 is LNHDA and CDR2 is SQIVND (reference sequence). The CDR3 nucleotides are TGTGCCAGTAGAAGGGACAATACGTACTCTGGGGCCAACGTCCTGACTTTC. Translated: CASRRDNTYSGANVLTF.

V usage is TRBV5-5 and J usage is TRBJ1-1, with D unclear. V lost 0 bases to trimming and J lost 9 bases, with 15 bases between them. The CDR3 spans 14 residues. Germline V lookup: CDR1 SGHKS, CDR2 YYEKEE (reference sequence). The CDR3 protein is CASSLGGSDGKAFF. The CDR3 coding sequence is TGTGCCAGCAGCTTGGGGGGTTCTGACGGGAAAGCTTTCTTT.

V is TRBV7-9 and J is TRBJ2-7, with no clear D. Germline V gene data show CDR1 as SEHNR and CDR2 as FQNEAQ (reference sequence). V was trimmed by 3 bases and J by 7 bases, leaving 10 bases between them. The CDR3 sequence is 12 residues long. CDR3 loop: CASSFPLGEQYF. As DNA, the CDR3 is TGTGCCAGCAGCTTCCCACTGGGGGAGCAGTACTTC.

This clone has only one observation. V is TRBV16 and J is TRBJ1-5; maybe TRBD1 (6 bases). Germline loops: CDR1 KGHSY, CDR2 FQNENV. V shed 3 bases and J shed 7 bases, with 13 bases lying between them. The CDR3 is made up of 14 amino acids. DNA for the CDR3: TGTGCCAGCAGCCAGCGGGGGGCAGGGCAGCCCCAGCATTTT. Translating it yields CASSQRGAGQPQHF.

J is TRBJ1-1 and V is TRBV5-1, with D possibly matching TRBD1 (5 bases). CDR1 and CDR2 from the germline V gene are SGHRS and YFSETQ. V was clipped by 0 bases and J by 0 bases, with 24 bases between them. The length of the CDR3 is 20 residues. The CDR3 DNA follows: TGCGCCAGCAGCTTGGTTTCAGGGTCTCCCTCTCTATTCATGAACACTGAAGCTTTCTTT. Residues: CASSLVSGSPSLFMNTEAFF.

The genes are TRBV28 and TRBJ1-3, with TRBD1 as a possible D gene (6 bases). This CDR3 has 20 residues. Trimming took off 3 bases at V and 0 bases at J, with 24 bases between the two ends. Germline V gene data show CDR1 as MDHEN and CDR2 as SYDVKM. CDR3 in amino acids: CASSLLTFNRVPLSGNTIYF. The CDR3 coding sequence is TGTGCCAGCAGTTTGTTAACCTTTAACAGGGTCCCGCTCTCTGGAAACACCATATATTTT.

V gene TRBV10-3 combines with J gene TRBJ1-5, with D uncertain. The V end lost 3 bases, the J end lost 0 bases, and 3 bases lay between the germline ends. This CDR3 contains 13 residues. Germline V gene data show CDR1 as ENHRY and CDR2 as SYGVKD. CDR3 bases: TGTGCCATCAGTGACAGTAGCAATCAGCCCCAGCATTTT. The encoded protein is CAISDSSNQPQHF.

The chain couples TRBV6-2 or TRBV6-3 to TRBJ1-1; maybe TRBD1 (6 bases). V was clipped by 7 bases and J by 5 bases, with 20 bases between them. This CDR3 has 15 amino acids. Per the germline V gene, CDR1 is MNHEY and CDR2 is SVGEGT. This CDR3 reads CASTPSSGGLTEAFF. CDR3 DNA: TGTGCCAGCACCCCTTCATCTGGGGGCTTGACTGAAGCTTTCTTT.

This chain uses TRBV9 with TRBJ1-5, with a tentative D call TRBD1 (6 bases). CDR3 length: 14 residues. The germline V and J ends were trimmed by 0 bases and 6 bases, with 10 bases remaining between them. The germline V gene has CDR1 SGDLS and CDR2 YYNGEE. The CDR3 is CASSVGQGSQPQHF. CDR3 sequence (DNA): TGTGCCAGCAGCGTAGGCCAGGGGAGTCAGCCCCAGCATTTT.

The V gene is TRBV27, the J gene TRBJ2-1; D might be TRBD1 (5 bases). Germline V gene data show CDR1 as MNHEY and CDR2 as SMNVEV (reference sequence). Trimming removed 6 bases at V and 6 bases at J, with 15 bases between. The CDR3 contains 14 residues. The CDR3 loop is CASSNRRQPNEQFF. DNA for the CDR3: TGTGCCAGCAGCAACCGGAGACAGCCCAATGAGCAGTTCTTC.

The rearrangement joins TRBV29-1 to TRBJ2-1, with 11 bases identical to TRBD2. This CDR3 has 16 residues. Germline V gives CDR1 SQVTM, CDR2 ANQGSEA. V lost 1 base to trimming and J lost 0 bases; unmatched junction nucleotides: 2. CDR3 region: CSVEGLAGGSYNEQFF. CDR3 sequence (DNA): TGCAGCGTTGAAGGGCTAGCGGGGGGCTCCTACAATGAGCAGTTCTTC.

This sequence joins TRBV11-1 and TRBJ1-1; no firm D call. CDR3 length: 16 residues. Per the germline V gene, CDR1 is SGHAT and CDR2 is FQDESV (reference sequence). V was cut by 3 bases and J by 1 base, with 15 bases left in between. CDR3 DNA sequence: TGTGCCAGCAGCTTCCAAAGAAGGGTTGAGAACACTGAAGCTTTCTTT. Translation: CASSFQRRVENTEAFF.

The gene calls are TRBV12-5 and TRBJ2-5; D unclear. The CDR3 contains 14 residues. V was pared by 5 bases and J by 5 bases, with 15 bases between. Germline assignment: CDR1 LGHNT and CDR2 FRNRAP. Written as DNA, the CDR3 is TGTGCTAGTGGTGACAACTCCTTATGGGAGACCCAGTACTTC. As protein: CASGDNSLWETQYF.

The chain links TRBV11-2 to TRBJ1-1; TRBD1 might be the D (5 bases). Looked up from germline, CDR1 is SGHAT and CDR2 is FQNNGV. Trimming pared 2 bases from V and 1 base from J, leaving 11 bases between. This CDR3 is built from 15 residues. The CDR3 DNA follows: TGTGCCAGCAGCTTATCTTACAGGACGAACACTGAAGCTTTCTTT. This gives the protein CASSLSYRTNTEAFF.

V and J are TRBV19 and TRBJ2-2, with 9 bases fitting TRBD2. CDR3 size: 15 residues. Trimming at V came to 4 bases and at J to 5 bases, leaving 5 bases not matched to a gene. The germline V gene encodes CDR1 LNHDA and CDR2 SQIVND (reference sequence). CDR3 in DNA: TGTGCCAGTAGTAGGCGGGAGGGCCCTACCGGGGAGCTGTTTTTT. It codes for CASSRREGPTGELFF.

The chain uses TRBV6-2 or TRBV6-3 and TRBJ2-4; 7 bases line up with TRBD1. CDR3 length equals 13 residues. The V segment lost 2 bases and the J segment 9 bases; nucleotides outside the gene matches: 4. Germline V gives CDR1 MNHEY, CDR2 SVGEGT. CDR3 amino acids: CASSYQTGSIQYF. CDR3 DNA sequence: TGTGCCAGCAGTTACCAGACAGGGAGCATTCAGTACTTC.

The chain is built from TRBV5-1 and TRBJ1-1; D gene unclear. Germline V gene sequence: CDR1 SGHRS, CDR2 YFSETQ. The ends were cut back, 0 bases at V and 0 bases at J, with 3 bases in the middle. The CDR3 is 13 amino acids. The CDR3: CASSLGLNTEAFF. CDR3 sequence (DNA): TGCGCCAGCAGCTTGGGCCTGAACACTGAAGCTTTCTTT.

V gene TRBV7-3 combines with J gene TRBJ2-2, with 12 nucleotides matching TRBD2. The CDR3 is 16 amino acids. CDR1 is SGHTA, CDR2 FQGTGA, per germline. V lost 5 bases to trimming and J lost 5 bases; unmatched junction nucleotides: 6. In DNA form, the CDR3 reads TGTGCCAGCAGCCACCGACTAGCGGGGGAGACCGGGGAGCTGTTTTTT. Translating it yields CASSHRLAGETGELFF.